The present entry profiles one T cell receptor (beta chain) with its context. These data are taken from a study of CD8 T cells in Susac syndrome. RNA amounts of about 0.45 to 1 ug underwent reverse transcription with random hexamers. Each CDR3 protein gets one entry after TCRdb re-called the immunoSEQ multiplex PCR reads with MiXCR. The sample holds some 450,000 distinct CDR3 sequences; more than 80% are singletons and the top ten take roughly 0.1%. V was clipped by 2 bases and J by 4 bases; unmatched bases: 11. CDR3 length: 18 residues. Germline-derived CDR1 and CDR2 are SGHKS and YYEKEE (reference sequence).

The sequence derives from a human donor with multiple sclerosis. The chain uses TRBV5-5 and TRBJ2-6; 8 bases are a match to TRBD1. The specimen sequenced was CD8+ T cells from PBMCs. The CDR3 nucleotides read TGTGCCAGCAGCTTTTTTCCGAGACAGGGGTACGGGGCCAACGTCCTGACTTTC. Its protein is CASSFFPRQGYGANVLTF.